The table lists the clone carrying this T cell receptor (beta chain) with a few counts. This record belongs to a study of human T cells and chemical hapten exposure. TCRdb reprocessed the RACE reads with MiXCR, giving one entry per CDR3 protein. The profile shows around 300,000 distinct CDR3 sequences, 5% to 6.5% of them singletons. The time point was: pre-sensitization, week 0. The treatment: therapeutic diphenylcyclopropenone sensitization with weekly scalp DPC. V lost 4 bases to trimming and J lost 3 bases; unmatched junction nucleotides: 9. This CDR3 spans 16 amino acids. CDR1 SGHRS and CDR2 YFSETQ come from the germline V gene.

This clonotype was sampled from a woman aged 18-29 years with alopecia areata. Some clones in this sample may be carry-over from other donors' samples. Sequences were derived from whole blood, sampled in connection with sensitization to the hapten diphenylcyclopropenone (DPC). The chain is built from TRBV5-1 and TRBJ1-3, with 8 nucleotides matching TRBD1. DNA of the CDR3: TGCGCCAGCAGCCCAATAAAGACAGGGGATGGAAACACCATATATTTT. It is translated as CASSPIKTGDGNTIYF.